These 27 T cell receptor beta chains were all obtained from the same sample, sequenced in a study of blood T cells in healthy people across ages. Then a second PCR, running about 6 to 12 cycles, was carried out with a sample-barcoded 5' primer and a J-beta primer mix. TCRdb independently ran MiXCR on the 5' RACE reads; one entry per CDR3 protein. Of some 1.5 million distinct CDR3 sequences listed, approximately 43% are singletons. The specimen was blood. Source of these receptors: a woman aged 18-29 years in good health.

The J gene is TRBJ2-5, the V gene TRBV11-2; the D gene is possibly TRBD2 (6 bases). The CDR3 is made up of 15 amino acids. Trimming removed 7 bases from V and 11 bases from J, with 26 bases in between. Germline V CDR1 and CDR2: SGHAT, FQNNGV. CDR3 sequence: CASTHRGNEGDEQYF. CDR3 in DNA: TGTGCCAGCACCCATCGGGGGAACGAAGGCGATGAGCAGTACTTC. Complete variable domain (other parts from reference TRBV11-2 and TRBJ2-5): EAGVAQSPRYKIIEKRQSVAFWCNPISGHATLYWYQQILGQGPKLLIQFQNNGVVDDSQLPKDRFSAERLKGVDSTLKIQPAKLEDSAVYLCASTHRGNEGDEQYFGPGTRLLVL.

CDR3 loop: CASTLRGVSTDTQYF. As DNA, the CDR3 is TGTGCCAGCACCTTACGGGGGGTAAGCACAGATACGCAGTATTTT. V usage is TRBV2 and J usage is TRBJ2-3; 7 bases align to TRBD2. The CDR3 totals 15 residues. Trimming took 7 bases from V and 0 from J; bases not matched to a gene: 7. CDR1 SNHLY and CDR2 FYNNEI come from the germline V gene.

The chain combines TRBV15 with TRBJ2-1; 8 bases line up with TRBD2. CDR3 length: 16 residues. Germline CDR1 and CDR2: LNHNV and YYDKDF (reference sequence). The J segment lost 2 bases and the V segment lost 3 bases, leaving 6 bases of the junction unmatched. CDR3 amino acids: CATSRGLEITYNEQFF. CDR3 DNA sequence: TGTGCCACCAGCAGGGGACTAGAAATAACCTACAATGAGCAGTTCTTC.

This clonotype was seen many times. The V and J genes are TRBV12-3 or TRBV12-4 and TRBJ2-4; D may be TRBD2 (6 bases). This CDR3 comprises 15 residues. Trimming shortened V by 3 bases and J by 1 base, and 10 bases separated the two germline ends. This CDR3 reads CASSFYGGAKNIQYF. The DNA for the CDR3 is TGTGCCAGCAGTTTTTATGGAGGGGCCAAAAACATTCAGTACTTC.

This clonotype was recorded a few times. V is TRBV6-2 or TRBV6-3 and J is TRBJ2-1, with 9 bases that match TRBD2. Germline V CDR1 and CDR2: MNHEY, SVGEGT. The CDR3 contains 13 residues. V was clipped by 10 bases and J by 9 bases; unmatched bases: 10. CDR3 in amino acids: CATRGLAVCEQFF. DNA of the CDR3: TGTGCCACCCGGGGACTAGCAGTTTGTGAGCAGTTCTTC.

This clonotype was detected only a few times. The chain joins TRBV12-3 or TRBV12-4 to TRBJ1-1, with D maybe TRBD1 (5 bases). The CDR3 is made up of 14 amino acids. Trimming shortened V by 2 bases and J by 4 bases, and 11 bases separated the two germline ends. CDR3 region: CASSLQGRPTEAFF. The CDR3 DNA is TGTGCCAGCAGTTTACAGGGAAGGCCCACTGAAGCTTTCTTT.

This clonotype has just a few counts. The chain carries TRBV6-1 and TRBJ2-3; 8 bases agree with TRBD2. The CDR3 is made up of 16 amino acids. Trimming took 7 bases from V and 1 from J; bases not matched to a gene: 10. The V gene's germline CDR1 is MNHNS and CDR2 SASEGT. Here the CDR3 DNA reads TGTGCCAGCACCAAAATGGGACTAGTGGGCACAGATACGCAGTATTTT. Its translation: CASTKMGLVGTDTQYF.

This clonotype showed up just a few times. The gene calls are TRBV28 and TRBJ2-1; 11 nucleotides line up with TRBD2. The CDR3 length is 15 residues. J was trimmed by 5 bases and V by 6 bases; bases with no gene match: 6. The germline CDR1 and CDR2 sequences are MDHEN and SYDVKM. CDR3 region: CASSSGTSGDNEQFF. In DNA form, the CDR3 reads TGTGCCAGCAGCTCCGGGACTAGCGGAGACAATGAGCAGTTCTTC.

V is TRBV7-9 and J is TRBJ2-5; tentatively, D is TRBD1 (6 bases). The CDR3 totals 15 residues. V was clipped by 5 bases and J by 5 bases, with 18 bases between them. CDR1 and CDR2 (germline): SEHNR, FQNEAQ (reference sequence). The CDR3 spells CASSLDPQGWETQYF. In DNA, the CDR3 is TGTGCCAGCAGCCTCGATCCACAGGGATGGGAGACCCAGTACTTC.

The CDR3 protein is CASSRAVGDEQYF. The DNA of the CDR3 is TGCGCCAGCAGCCGTGCCGTGGGGGACGAGCAGTACTTC. The rearrangement links TRBV5-1 to TRBJ2-5; D tentatively fits TRBD1 or TRBD2 (5 bases each). The J call may be wrong; the DNA end is better matched by TRBJ2-7. Germline V gene data show CDR1 as SGHRS and CDR2 as YFSETQ. CDR3 length: 13 amino acids.

This chain connects TRBV6-1 to TRBJ1-5; TRBD1 might be the D (6 bases). This CDR3 spans 15 amino acids. CDR1 MNHNS and CDR2 SASEGT come from the germline V gene. The V gene lost 5 bases and the J gene lost 5 bases, with 16 bases spanning the gap. The CDR3 loop reads CASSSKGGTYQPQHF. The CDR3, as DNA: TGTGCCAGCAGTTCCAAAGGGGGGACTTATCAGCCCCAGCATTTT.

This clonotype has just a few counts. CDR3 nucleotide sequence: TGTGCCAGCAGGACCGTCTACATTCCGATGGGGACTCCGGCAACTAATGAAAAACTGTTTTTT. Translated: CASRTVYIPMGTPATNEKLFF. The V gene is TRBV11-1, the J gene TRBJ1-4; TRBD1 might be the D (5 bases). The length of the CDR3 is 21 residues. The V and J ends lost 6 bases and 0 bases respectively, with 29 bases between them. Germline V gene lookup returns CDR1 SGHAT and CDR2 FQDESV (reference sequence). The whole variable domain, filled in from reference TRBV11-1 and TRBJ1-4, reads EAEVAQSPRYKITEKSQAVAFWCDPISGHATLYWYRQILGQGPELLVQFQDESVVDDSQLPKDRFSAERLKGVDSTLKIQPAELGDSAMYLCASRTVYIPMGTPATNEKLFFGSGTQLSVL.

This sequence joins TRBV7-9 and TRBJ2-7; 10 bases match TRBD1. The J segment lost 3 bases and the V segment lost 5 bases, leaving 10 bases of the junction unmatched. This CDR3 has 16 residues. The germline CDR1 and CDR2 sequences are SEHNR and FQNEAQ (reference sequence). The CDR3 sequence is CASSNHAGTGVYEQYF. The DNA for the CDR3 is TGTGCCAGCAGCAATCACGCCGGGACAGGGGTCTACGAGCAGTACTTC.

This clonotype was counted a few times. The chain employs TRBV7-9 and TRBJ1-6; D unclear. Trimming pared 3 bases from V and 0 bases from J, leaving 12 bases between. CDR1 is SEHNR and CDR2 is FQNEAQ in the germline V gene (reference sequence). CDR3 size: 17 residues. The CDR3 reads CASSLGVQSSYNSPLHF. CDR3 nucleotides: TGTGCCAGCAGCTTGGGAGTACAGAGCTCCTATAATTCACCCCTCCACTTT.

In its sample, this clonotype was seen a few times. The chain combines TRBV7-3 with TRBJ2-1, with D unclear. V lost 2 bases and J lost 13, with 15 bases in between. Germline CDR1 and CDR2: SGHTA and FQGTGA. This CDR3 contains 13 residues. CDR3 protein: CASSLGYQETQFF. In nucleotides, the CDR3 is TGTGCCAGCAGCTTAGGTTATCAAGAGACCCAGTTCTTC.

J is TRBJ1-2 and V is TRBV3-1, with D possibly TRBD1 on 5 matching bases. In germline, CDR1 is LGHDT, CDR2 YNNKEL (reference sequence). The CDR3 extends over 12 amino acids. V lost 10 bases and J 4 bases, leaving 13 bases between the germline ends. CDR3: CATLGGAYGYTF. In DNA form, the CDR3 reads TGTGCCACCCTGGGTGGGGCCTATGGCTACACCTTC. Supplemented by reference TRBV3-1 and TRBJ1-2, the full variable domain reads DTAVSQTPKYLVTQMGNDKSIKCEQNLGHDTMYWYKQDSKKFLKIMFSYNNKELIINETVPNRFSPKSPDKAHLNLHINSLELGDSAVYFCATLGGAYGYTFGSGTRLTVV.

V and J are TRBV20-1 and TRBJ2-2; D not resolved. Germline V gives CDR1 DFQATT, CDR2 SNEGSKA (reference sequence). This CDR3 has 13 amino acids. Trimming shortened V by 0 bases and J by 1 base, and 3 bases separated the two germline ends. CDR3 residues: CSAREVNTGELFF. The CDR3 DNA sequence: TGCAGTGCTAGAGAGGTGAACACCGGGGAGCTGTTTTTT.

This chain connects TRBV6-2 or TRBV6-3 to TRBJ1-1; a weak D match, TRBD1 (6 bases). The CDR3 extends over 18 amino acids. The germline V and J ends were trimmed by 2 bases and 0 bases, with 19 bases remaining between them. Germline CDR1 and CDR2: MNHEY and SVGEGT. The CDR3 DNA follows: TGTGCCAGCAGTTACACCAACAGGGATTGGCCTATGAACACTGAAGCTTTCTTT. This translates into CASSYTNRDWPMNTEAFF.

This clonotype was detected only a few times. CDR3 residues: CSAPRGRVSLSSYNEQFF. The CDR3 DNA follows: TGCAGTGCTCCGCGTGGCCGGGTCTCCTTGAGCTCCTACAATGAGCAGTTCTTC. The V and J genes are TRBV20-1 and TRBJ2-1; D is unclear. V lost 5 bases, J lost 0 bases, and 23 bases lay in between. This CDR3 has 18 residues. CDR1 DFQATT and CDR2 SNEGSKA come from the germline V gene (reference sequence).

This clonotype has a handful of counts. V gene TRBV4-3 combines with J gene TRBJ1-2, with D uncertain. Germline-derived CDR1 and CDR2 are LGHNA and YSLEER. This CDR3 contains 15 residues. V lost 0 bases to trimming and J lost 4 bases, with 12 bases between them. The DNA of the CDR3 is TGCGCCAGCAGCCAAGACCCCACGGTGGTCTATGGCTACACCTTC. It encodes CASSQDPTVVYGYTF.

This clonotype was seen only a few times. The chain employs TRBV7-9 and TRBJ1-1; D is unclear. CDR1 and CDR2 (germline): SEHNR, FQNEAQ (reference sequence). V was trimmed by 0 bases and J by 3 bases, leaving 5 bases between them. CDR3 length equals 13 residues. Written as DNA, the CDR3 is TGTGCCAGCAGCTTAGCGCAGCACACTGAAGCTTTCTTT. Its protein is CASSLAQHTEAFF.

This rearrangement joins TRBV7-2 to TRBJ2-7; D not resolved. Looked up from germline, CDR1 is SGHTA and CDR2 is FQGNSA. Trimming left V 2 bases short and J 3 bases short, with 8 bases between. The length of the CDR3 is 13 residues. Here the CDR3 DNA reads TGTGCCAGCAGCTTAACCCACCTCTACGAGCAGTACTTC. Its protein product is CASSLTHLYEQYF.

With regard to this clonotype: Its ends do not fully match the called genes, so a read error is possible. J is TRBJ1-5 and V is TRBV4-1; D is uncertain. Looked up from germline, CDR1 is MGHRA and CDR2 is YSYEKL. The CDR3 loop spans 17 amino acids. The CDR3 here is CTSSPSAVPVSNQPQHF. Here the CDR3 DNA reads TGCACCAGCAGCCCATCCGCGGTTCCAGTTAGCAATCAGCCCCAGCATTTT.

This clonotype was observed a handful of times. This chain joins TRBV9 and TRBJ2-1, with unresolved D. The germline CDR1 and CDR2 sequences are SGDLS and YYNGEE. The CDR3 spans 14 residues. With 2 bases removed from V and 9 bases from J, the gap between germline ends came to 15 bases. The CDR3 DNA reads TGTGCCAGCAGCGTTCCGGCGGACGGTAGTGAGCAGTTCTTC. It yields the protein CASSVPADGSEQFF.

There are a few counts of this clonotype. The rearrangement joins TRBV20-1 to TRBJ1-5; D might be TRBD1 (6 bases). CDR3 length: 14 amino acids. Trimming stripped 6 bases from V and 1 base from J, with 13 bases between. Germline values: CDR1 DFQATT, CDR2 SNEGSKA (reference sequence). CDR3 amino acids: CSATPGHSNQPQHF. In DNA form, the CDR3 reads TGCAGTGCAACCCCGGGACACAGCAATCAGCCCCAGCATTTT.

This clonotype was observed a handful of times. The chain links TRBV29-1 to TRBJ1-1, with D tentatively TRBD1 (6 bases). Trimming stripped 8 bases from V and 1 base from J, with 11 bases between. The CDR3 has 12 amino acids. The germline V gene encodes CDR1 SQVTM and CDR2 ANQGSEA. CDR3 protein: CSPGGGNTEAFF. Here the CDR3 DNA reads TGCAGCCCCGGGGGCGGGAACACTGAAGCTTTCTTT.

The chain combines TRBV20-1 with TRBJ2-1; 9 positions agree with TRBD2. V lost 3 bases to trimming and J lost 9 bases; unmatched junction nucleotides: 9. Germline lookup yields CDR1 DFQATT and CDR2 SNEGSKA (reference sequence). CDR3 length equals 14 residues. The CDR3 DNA reads TGCAGTGCTAGGGAGACAGGGCGGGGGGGTGAGCAGTTCTTC. Residues: CSARETGRGGEQFF.